This T cell receptor beta chain was recovered during a study of identical twins. Study observations and caveats: The more abundant beta clonotypes in cord blood had fewer insertions, and memory repertoires did not show this.

Regarding this clonotype: Its specificity is unknown.

Every one of the donors was a healthy Caucasian. The CDR3 is 19 residues long. The junction had 12 bases not matched to a gene; V was cut back by 0 bases and J by 0 bases. Germline CDR1 is SGHRS and CDR2 is YFSETQ. TCRdb fed the 5' RACE reads into MiXCR, producing one record per CDR3 protein. Altogether about 730,000 distinct CDR3 sequences are present, over 20% being singletons, with the ten largest covering roughly 4%. The sample was also reused in another study, on T cells expressing NK-cell markers. This second study says: Among the eight sequenced donors, seven tested HCMV-seropositive and one tested seronegative. In a group of 5 or 6 donors, dominant NKG2C+ clonotypes represented about 1.0-7.5% of CD8+ T cells.

This TCR derives from a woman between 18 and 30 years old in good health. The sequencing sample was made of PBMCs. The chain is built from TRBV5-1 and TRBJ2-1, with 7 bases aligning to TRBD2. The CDR3 spells CASSLAILAGRSSYNEQFF. Here the CDR3 DNA reads TGCGCCAGCAGCTTGGCCATCTTAGCGGGCAGGAGCTCCTACAATGAGCAGTTCTTC.